The 9 T cell receptor beta chains below were found in one sample sequenced in a study of low-dose radiotherapy and immunotherapy resistance in tumors. Indicated time point: before trial treatment. First-strand cDNA used TRAV- and TRBV-specific primers, covering alpha and beta chains. With a constant-region primer and a V-primer adapter, TCRs were subjected to roughly 18 PCR cycles of amplification. MiXCR, applied by TCRdb to the reads, yields one record per CDR3 protein. The sample carries under 90,000 distinct CDR3 sequences, 15% to 20% recorded once. The sample here was PBMCs, taken before treatment. These receptors were collected from a male donor with prostate cancer.

The rearrangement links TRBV3-1 to TRBJ1-1; D uncertain. The germline gives CDR1 LGHDT, CDR2 YNNKEL (reference sequence). Trimming left V 4 bases short and J 5 bases short, with 11 bases between. The CDR3 is 13 residues long. DNA for the CDR3: TGTGCCAGCAGCCGGTCGGGGAGGACTGAAGCTTTCTTT. Residues: CASSRSGRTEAFF. Using reference TRBV3-1 and TRBJ1-1 for the parts outside the CDR3, the full variable domain is DTAVSQTPKYLVTQMGNDKSIKCEQNLGHDTMYWYKQDSKKFLKIMFSYNNKELIINETVPNRFSPKSPDKAHLNLHINSLELGDSAVYFCASSRSGRTEAFFGQGTRLTVV.

At least ten counts were recorded for this clonotype. This chain joins TRBV7-9 and TRBJ2-7, with 7 nucleotides matching TRBD1. Germline trimming cut 5 bases from V and 0 bases from J; bases unmatched to any gene: 7. This CDR3 contains 15 residues. CDR1 SEHNR and CDR2 FQNEAQ come from the germline V gene (reference sequence). The CDR3 reads CASSHGQDSSYEQYF. CDR3 nucleotide sequence: TGTGCCAGCAGCCACGGACAGGATAGCTCCTACGAGCAGTACTTC. Supplemented by reference TRBV7-9 and TRBJ2-7, the full variable domain reads DTGVSQNPRHKITKRGQNVTFRCDPISEHNRLYWYRQTLGQGPEFLTYFQNEAQLEKSRLLSDRFSAERPKGSFSTLEIQRTEQGDSAMYLCASSHGQDSSYEQYFGPGTRLTVT.

There are many counts of this clonotype. J is TRBJ1-2 and V is TRBV18; 8 bases are a match to TRBD1. The V and J ends lost 0 bases and 8 bases, in that order; junction bases with no gene match: 5. Germline CDR1 reads KGHSH; CDR2 reads LQKENI. This CDR3 contains 14 residues. The CDR3 sequence: CASSPPQGAAGYTF. CDR3 in DNA: TGTGCCAGCTCACCACCGCAGGGGGCGGCGGGCTACACCTTC.

This clonotype is medium-sized by share. The rearrangement joins TRBV6-2 or TRBV6-3 to TRBJ1-1; 9 nucleotides agree with TRBD1. Germline V gene lookup returns CDR1 MNHEY and CDR2 SVGEGT. The CDR3 extends over 13 amino acids. V lost 0 bases, J lost 8 bases, and 1 base stayed unmatched. The CDR3 spells CASSYSGTGEAFF. The CDR3 coding sequence is TGTGCCAGCAGTTACTCCGGGACAGGGGAAGCTTTCTTT.

This clonotype has at least ten counts. The chain employs TRBV27 and TRBJ2-2; D not resolved. With 9 bases removed from V and 0 bases from J, the gap between germline ends came to 17 bases. The CDR3 runs 16 residues. From germline, CDR1 is MNHEY and CDR2 SMNVEV (reference sequence). The chain's CDR3 is CARNNWAVANTGELFF. DNA for the CDR3: TGTGCCAGAAACAATTGGGCCGTCGCGAACACCGGGGAGCTGTTTTTT.

This clonotype was counted many times. This chain joins TRBV6-2 or TRBV6-3 and TRBJ2-2; TRBD2 matches at 7 bases. V lost 6 bases and J lost 6; bases outside the gene matches: 4. CDR1 MNHEY and CDR2 SVGEGT come from the germline V gene. CDR3 length: 13 amino acids. The CDR3 DNA follows: TGTGCCAGCAGACCGGGGGGTCCCGGGGAGCTGTTTTTT. Amino acid sequence: CASRPGGPGELFF.

A note on this clonotype: Because the CDR3's place on the DNA is in doubt, the DNA is left out and the CDR3 is given as listed by TCRdb. The chain links TRBV7-9 to TRBJ2-2; TRBD1 was called by the table and not checked on the DNA. The germline V gene has CDR1 SEHNR and CDR2 FQNEAQ (reference sequence). The CDR3 is 19 amino acids in total, end residues counted. This chain's CDR3 is CASPSGGLLNTGELFFFFF.

This clonotype was seen at least ten times. The chain joins TRBV5-1 to TRBJ1-1, with a possible D match to TRBD1 (6 bases). CDR1 SGHRS and CDR2 YFSETQ come from the germline V gene. This CDR3 contains 15 residues. Trimming took off 4 bases at V and 3 bases at J, with 16 bases between the two ends. CDR3: CASSPTGKLDTEAFF. The CDR3 coding sequence is TGCGCCAGCAGCCCCACAGGGAAGTTGGACACTGAAGCTTTCTTT.

This rearrangement joins TRBV2 to TRBJ2-1, with 10 bases identical to TRBD1. This CDR3 has 15 residues. J gave up 7 bases and V 2 bases, and 5 bases lay outside the gene matches. Germline CDR1 reads SNHLY; CDR2 reads FYNNEI. In DNA, the CDR3 is TGTGCCAGCAGTGAATTTCGACAGGGGGCGAATGAGCAGTTCTTC. Its protein product is CASSEFRQGANEQFF.